This TCR beta chain is drawn from a study of low-dose radiotherapy and immunotherapy resistance in tumors (dated by TCRdb to 2022 to 2024). In the study overall: Patients in Cohort 1 were given 0.5 Gy per fraction every 2 weeks, and the prescribed total PTV dose was 6.5 Gy. Patients were given nivolumab as a 240 mg flat dose every two weeks and ipilimumab at 1 mg/kg every six weeks, with both drugs delivered intravenously. The trial did not randomize participants into treatment groups. Patients in Cohort 2 were given 1 Gy per fraction every two weeks, for a total of 13 Gy across 26 weeks. Starting on cycle 1 day 1, patients took 300 mg of aspirin by mouth once daily for four cycles. Cyclophosphamide 200 mg/m2 was administered intravenously every two weeks, one day before each radiation and immunotherapy administration. The translational analysis covered eight patients: three from the first dose cohort and the first five from the second dose cohort.

This clonotype was seen many times. Its specific antigen is unknown. No much larger clone is present one base from it, and per-base qualities are unavailable. These reads were obtained on an Illumina HiSeq 2500. First-strand cDNA was synthesized with Superscript III and a set of TRAV- and TRBV-specific primers, covering both TCRalpha and TCRbeta chains. An approximately 20-cycle PCR with Phusion amplified the TCRs, pairing a constant-region primer with the adapter that was attached to the V primers. The isolated mRNA was amplified using the MessageAmp II aRNA Amplification Kit, with in vitro transcription performed for about 15 hours at 37 degrees C. The Dynabeads mRNA DIRECT Purification Kit was used to isolate the mRNA for TCR sequencing. Indexed Illumina adapters were added in a second Phusion PCR of around 23 cycles, and the PCR products were purified with AMPure XP beads. The published analysis was carried out like this. Custom Perl scripts pooled TCR sequences encoding the same protein, removed out-of-frame sequences and computed each clonotype's abundance. Any TCR sequence backed by just one read was left out of the analysis. Among the metrics used to describe the repertoires were Shannon entropy, Gini index, clonality, richness, and the frequency of TCRs shared between repertoires. TCRdb trimmed the raw reads at Q25, called clones with MiXCR and kept productive beta chains. Identical CDR3 protein sequences are pooled into one entry, listed with their most common genes and DNA. TCRdb's processing, not the study's, gives the V and J calls here. Across this sample there are 75,000 to 95,000 distinct CDR3 sequences, with 20% to 25% seen only once. Together, the top ten hold roughly 13% of the sample.

Per the germline V gene (reference sequence), GTSNPN is the CDR1 and SVGIG is the CDR2. Taken from cysteine to phenylalanine, the CDR3 has 13 residues. The DNA shown is the 39-base CDR3, in frame from base 1. The germline ends are 11 bases apart after V is trimmed by 1 base and J by 4 bases. What this sample's time point label stands for: after trial treatment. The treatment or condition tag for this specimen amounts to: LDRT plus nivolumab, ipilimumab, low-dose cyclophosphamide and aspirin (RACIN trial). Donors were enrolled in RACIN, a single-arm phase I dose-escalation trial in which nivolumab, ipilimumab, aspirin, low-dose cyclophosphamide and low-dose radiotherapy were combined. Patients were eligible if they had advanced solid tumors that were TIL-negative.

The receptor was isolated from a female donor with ovarian cancer. The sequencing used PBMCs, collected after low-dose radiotherapy plus immunotherapy. The rearrangement joined TRBV30 to TRBJ2-7, with a weak D call of TRBD2 (6 bases match). The CDR3 region has the sequence CAWSASAGYEQYF. The DNA sequence is TGTGCCTGGAGTGCTAGCGCTGGGTACGAGCAGTACTTC.